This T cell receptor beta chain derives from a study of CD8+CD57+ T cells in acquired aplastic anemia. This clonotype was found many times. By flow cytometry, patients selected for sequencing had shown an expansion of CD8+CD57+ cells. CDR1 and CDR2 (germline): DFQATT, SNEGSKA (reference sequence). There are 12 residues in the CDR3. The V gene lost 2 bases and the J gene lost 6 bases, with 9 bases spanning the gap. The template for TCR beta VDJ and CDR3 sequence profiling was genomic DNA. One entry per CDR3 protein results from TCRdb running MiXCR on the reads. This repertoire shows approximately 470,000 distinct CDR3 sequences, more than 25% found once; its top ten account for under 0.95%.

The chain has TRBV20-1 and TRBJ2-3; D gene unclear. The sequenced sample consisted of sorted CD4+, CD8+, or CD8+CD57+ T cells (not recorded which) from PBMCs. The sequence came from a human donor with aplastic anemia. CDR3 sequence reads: CSARSLLDTQYF. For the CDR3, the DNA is TGCAGTGCTAGATCCCTCCTGGATACGCAGTATTTT.